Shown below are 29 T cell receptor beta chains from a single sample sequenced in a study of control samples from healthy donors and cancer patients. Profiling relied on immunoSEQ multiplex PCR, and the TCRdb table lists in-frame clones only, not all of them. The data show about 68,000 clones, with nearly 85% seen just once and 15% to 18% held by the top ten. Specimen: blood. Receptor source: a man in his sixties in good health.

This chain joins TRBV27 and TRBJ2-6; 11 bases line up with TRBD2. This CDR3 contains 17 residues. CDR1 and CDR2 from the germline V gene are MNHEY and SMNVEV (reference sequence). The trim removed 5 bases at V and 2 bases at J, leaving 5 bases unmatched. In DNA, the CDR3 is TGTGCCAGCAGTCCCGGACTAGCGGGCGCTGGGGCCAACGTCCTGACTTTC. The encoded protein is CASSPGLAGAGANVLTF.

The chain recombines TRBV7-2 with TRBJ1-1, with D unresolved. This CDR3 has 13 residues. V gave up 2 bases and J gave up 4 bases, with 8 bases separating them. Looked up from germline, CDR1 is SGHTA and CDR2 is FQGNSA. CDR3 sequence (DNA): TGTGCCAGCAGCTTAACCGGTATCACTGAAGCTTTCTTT. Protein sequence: CASSLTGITEAFF.

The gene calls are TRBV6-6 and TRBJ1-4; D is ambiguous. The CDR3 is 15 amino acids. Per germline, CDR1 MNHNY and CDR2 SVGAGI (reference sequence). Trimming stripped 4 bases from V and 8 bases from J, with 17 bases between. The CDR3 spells CASSSYIFLGEKLFF. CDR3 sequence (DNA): TGTGCCAGCAGTTCCTACATATTCCTGGGGGAAAAACTGTTTTTT.

CDR3 sequence (DNA): TGTGCCAGTAGCTCTACCGGACAGGGCCCCTACGAGCAGTACTTC. Translation: CASSSTGQGPYEQYF. V is TRBV19 and J is TRBJ2-7; 8 bases line up with TRBD1. The CDR3 is 15 residues long. Losses at the gene ends were 6 bases for V and 2 bases for J; bases not matched to a gene: 9. Germline V gene sequence: CDR1 LNHDA, CDR2 SQIVND (reference sequence).

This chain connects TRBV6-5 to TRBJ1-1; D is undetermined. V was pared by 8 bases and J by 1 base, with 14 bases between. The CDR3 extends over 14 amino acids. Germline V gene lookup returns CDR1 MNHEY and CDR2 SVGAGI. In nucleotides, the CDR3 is TGTGCCAGCTCCACAGACGTATGGAACACTGAAGCTTTCTTT. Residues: CASSTDVWNTEAFF.

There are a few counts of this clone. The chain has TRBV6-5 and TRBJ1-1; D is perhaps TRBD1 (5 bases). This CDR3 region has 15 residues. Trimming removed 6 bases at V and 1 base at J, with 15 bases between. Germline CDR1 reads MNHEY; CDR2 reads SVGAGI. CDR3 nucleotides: TGTGCCAGCAGCATCGTCGACAGCACGAACACTGAAGCTTTCTTT. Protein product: CASSIVDSTNTEAFF.

For the CDR3, the DNA is TGTGCCAGCAGCTTAGGACTAGCGGGGTCCCGCACAGATACGCAGTATTTT. Protein product: CASSLGLAGSRTDTQYF. The chain employs TRBV7-9 and TRBJ2-3; 11 bases fit TRBD2. Germline V gene lookup returns CDR1 SEHNR and CDR2 FQNEAQ (reference sequence). After removal of 1 base from V and 1 base from J, the junction contained 4 bases not matched to a gene. The CDR3 loop spans 17 amino acids.

In DNA form, the CDR3 reads TGTGCCACCCCGGGACCGAAAAAAGCGAACACTGAAGCTTTCTTT. Translated: CATPGPKKANTEAFF. The chain combines TRBV27 with TRBJ1-1; perhaps TRBD1 as D (5 bases). The V end lost 10 bases, the J end lost 1 base, and 19 bases lay between the germline ends. The CDR3 length is 15 residues. Germline CDR1 reads MNHEY; CDR2 reads SMNVEV (reference sequence).

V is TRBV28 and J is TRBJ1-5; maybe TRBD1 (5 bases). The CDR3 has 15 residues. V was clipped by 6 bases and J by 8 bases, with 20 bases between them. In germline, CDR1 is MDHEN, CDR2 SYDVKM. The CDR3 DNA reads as TGTGCCAGCAGACCTCTGGCAGGGCGTTACGAGCCCCAGCATTTT. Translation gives CASRPLAGRYEPQHF.

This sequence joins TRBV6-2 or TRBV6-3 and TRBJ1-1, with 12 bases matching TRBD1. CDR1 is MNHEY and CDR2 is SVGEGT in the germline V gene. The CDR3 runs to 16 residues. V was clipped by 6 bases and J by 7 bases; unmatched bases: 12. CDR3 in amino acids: CASSDGTGGAVVEAFF. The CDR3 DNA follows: TGTGCCAGCAGCGACGGGACAGGGGGCGCGGTGGTTGAAGCTTTCTTT.

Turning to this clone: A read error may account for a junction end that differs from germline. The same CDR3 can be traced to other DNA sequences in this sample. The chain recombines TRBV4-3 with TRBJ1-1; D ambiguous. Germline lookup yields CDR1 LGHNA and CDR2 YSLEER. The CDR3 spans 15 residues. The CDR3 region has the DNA TGCGCCAGCAGCCAAGATCGGCTGATGAATACTGAAGCTTTCTTT. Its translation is CASSQDRLMNTEAFF.

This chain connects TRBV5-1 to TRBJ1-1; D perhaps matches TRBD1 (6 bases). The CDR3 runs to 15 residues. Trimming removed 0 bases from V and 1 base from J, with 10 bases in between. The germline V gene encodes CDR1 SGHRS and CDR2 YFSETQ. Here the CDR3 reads CASSLAGAKNTEAFF. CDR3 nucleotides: TGCGCCAGCAGCTTGGCAGGGGCAAAGAACACTGAAGCTTTCTTT.

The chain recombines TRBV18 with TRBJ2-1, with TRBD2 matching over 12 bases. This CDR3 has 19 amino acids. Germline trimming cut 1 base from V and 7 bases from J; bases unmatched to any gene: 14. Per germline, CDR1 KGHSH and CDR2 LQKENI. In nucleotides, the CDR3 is TGTGCCAGCTCACCACTGGGTCTAGCGGGAGGGCCGAGGTCGAATGAGCAGTTCTTC. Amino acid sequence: CASSPLGLAGGPRSNEQFF.

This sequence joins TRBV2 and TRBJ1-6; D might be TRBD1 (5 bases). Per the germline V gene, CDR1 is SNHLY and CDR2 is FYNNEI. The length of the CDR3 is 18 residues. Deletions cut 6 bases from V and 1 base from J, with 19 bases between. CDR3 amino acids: CASRGLRQWGSYNSPLHF. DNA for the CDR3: TGTGCCAGCAGGGGCCTTAGGCAATGGGGGTCCTATAATTCACCCCTCCACTTT.

CDR3: CSVEEFWLAANEQFF. CDR3 nucleotide sequence: TGCAGCGTTGAAGAATTTTGGCTAGCGGCTAATGAGCAGTTCTTC. V is TRBV29-1 and J is TRBJ2-1; 7 bases map to TRBD2. Germline trimming cut 0 bases from V and 7 bases from J; bases unmatched to any gene: 9. CDR1 SQVTM and CDR2 ANQGSEA come from the germline V gene. This CDR3 is 15 amino acids long.

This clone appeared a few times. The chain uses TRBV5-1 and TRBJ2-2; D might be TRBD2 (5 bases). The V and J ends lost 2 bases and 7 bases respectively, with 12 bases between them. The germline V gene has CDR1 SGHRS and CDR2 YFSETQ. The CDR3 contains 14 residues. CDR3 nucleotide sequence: TGCGCCAGCAGCTTCGAGGGTTTAAGCGGGGAGCTGTTTTTT. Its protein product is CASSFEGLSGELFF.

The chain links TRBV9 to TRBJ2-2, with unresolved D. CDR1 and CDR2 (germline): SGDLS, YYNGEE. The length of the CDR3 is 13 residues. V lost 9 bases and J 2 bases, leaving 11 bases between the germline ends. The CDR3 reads CATGKGNTGELFF. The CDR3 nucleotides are TGTGCCACTGGGAAGGGAAACACCGGGGAGCTGTTTTTT.

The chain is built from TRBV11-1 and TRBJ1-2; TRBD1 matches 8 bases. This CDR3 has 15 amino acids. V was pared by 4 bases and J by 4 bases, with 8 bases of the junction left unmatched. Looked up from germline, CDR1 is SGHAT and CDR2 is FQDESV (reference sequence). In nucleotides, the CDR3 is TGTGCCAGCAGCTCGGAGACAGGGGCCCTCTATGGCTACACCTTC. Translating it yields CASSSETGALYGYTF.

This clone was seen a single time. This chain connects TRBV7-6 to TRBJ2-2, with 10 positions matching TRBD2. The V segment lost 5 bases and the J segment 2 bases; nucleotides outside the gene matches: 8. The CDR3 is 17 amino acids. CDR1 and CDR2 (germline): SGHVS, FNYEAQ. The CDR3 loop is CASSDTSGISNTGELFF. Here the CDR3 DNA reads TGTGCCAGCAGCGATACTAGCGGGATCTCTAACACCGGGGAGCTGTTTTTT.

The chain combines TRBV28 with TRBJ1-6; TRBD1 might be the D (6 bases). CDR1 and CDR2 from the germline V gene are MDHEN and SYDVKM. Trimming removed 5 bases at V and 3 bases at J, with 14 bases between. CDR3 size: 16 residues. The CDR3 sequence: CASSIQGVGYNSPLHF. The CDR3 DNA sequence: TGTGCCAGCAGTATACAGGGTGTCGGCTATAATTCACCCCTCCACTTT.

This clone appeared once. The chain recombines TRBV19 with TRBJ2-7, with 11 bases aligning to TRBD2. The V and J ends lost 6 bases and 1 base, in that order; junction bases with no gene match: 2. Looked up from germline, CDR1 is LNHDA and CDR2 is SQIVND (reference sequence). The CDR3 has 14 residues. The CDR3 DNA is TGTGCCAGTAGCCTAGCGGGAGGTTCCTACGAGCAGTACTTC. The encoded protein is CASSLAGGSYEQYF.

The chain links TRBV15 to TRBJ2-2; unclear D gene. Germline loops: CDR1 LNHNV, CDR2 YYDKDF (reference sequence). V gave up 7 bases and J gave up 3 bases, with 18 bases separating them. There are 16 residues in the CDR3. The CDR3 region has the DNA TGTGCCACCACCCAAGAAGGCTACATGGACACCGGGGAGCTGTTTTTT. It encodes CATTQEGYMDTGELFF.

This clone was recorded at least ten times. In DNA form, the CDR3 reads TGCGCCAGCAGCCAAGAGTGGCTAGCGGCCTACGAGCAGTACTTC. Its protein is CASSQEWLAAYEQYF. V gene TRBV4-3 combines with J gene TRBJ2-7, with 7 positions matching TRBD2. J was trimmed by 2 bases and V by 0 bases; bases with no gene match: 4. Germline CDR1 LGHNA, CDR2 YSLEER. CDR3 size: 15 residues.

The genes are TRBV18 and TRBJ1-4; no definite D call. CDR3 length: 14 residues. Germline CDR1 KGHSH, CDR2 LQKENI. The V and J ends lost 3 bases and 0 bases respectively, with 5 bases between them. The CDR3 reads CASSPGATNEKLFF. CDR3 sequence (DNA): TGTGCCAGCTCACCTGGGGCAACTAATGAAAAACTGTTTTTT.

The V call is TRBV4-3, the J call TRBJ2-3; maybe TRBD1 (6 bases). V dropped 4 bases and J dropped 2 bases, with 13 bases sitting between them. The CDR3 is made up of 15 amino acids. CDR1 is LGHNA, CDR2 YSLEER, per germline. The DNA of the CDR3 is TGCGCCAGCAGCCTAAAAAGGGGGATCACAGATACGCAGTATTTT. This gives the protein CASSLKRGITDTQYF.

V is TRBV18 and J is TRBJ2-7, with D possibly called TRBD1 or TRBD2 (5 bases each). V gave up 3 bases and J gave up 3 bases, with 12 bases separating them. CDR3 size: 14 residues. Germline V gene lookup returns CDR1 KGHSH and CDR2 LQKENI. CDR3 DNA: TGTGCCAGCTCACCCCCGGGACGGAGCTACGAGCAGTACTTC. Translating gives CASSPPGRSYEQYF.

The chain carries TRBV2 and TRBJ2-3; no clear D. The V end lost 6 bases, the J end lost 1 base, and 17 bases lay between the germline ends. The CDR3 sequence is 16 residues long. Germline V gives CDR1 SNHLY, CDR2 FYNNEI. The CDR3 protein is CASSAKHDSRTDTQYF. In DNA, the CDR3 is TGTGCCAGCAGCGCAAAACATGACTCTCGCACAGATACGCAGTATTTT.

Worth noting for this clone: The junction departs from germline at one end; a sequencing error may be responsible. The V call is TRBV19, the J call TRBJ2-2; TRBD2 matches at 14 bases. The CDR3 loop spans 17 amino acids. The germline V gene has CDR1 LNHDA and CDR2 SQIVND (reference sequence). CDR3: CASTITGLAGDTGELFF. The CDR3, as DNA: TGTGCCAGTACTATAACGGGACTAGCGGGAGACACCGGGGAGCTGTTTTTT.

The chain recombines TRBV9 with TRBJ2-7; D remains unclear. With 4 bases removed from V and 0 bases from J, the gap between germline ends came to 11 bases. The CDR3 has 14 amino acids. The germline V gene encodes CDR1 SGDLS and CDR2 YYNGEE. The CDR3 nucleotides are TGTGCCAGCAGCCTTGCGGCCCTCTCCTACGAGCAGTACTTC. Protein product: CASSLAALSYEQYF.